This T cell receptor (beta chain) was identified during a study of siplizumab effects on memory and regulatory T cells. V was cut by 5 bases and J by 8 bases, with 13 bases left in between. Germline CDR1 reads SGHTA; CDR2 reads FQGTGA. The CDR3 is 13 residues long. As regards this clone: Its cognate antigen is unknown.

The method was immunoSEQ multiplex PCR; TCRdb's version includes in-frame clones alone and lacks a portion of them. This sample has 85,000 to 130,000 clones; around 94% occur once, and the top ten carry roughly 0.6%. Overall study results and limits: Tregs that proliferated in siplizumab cultures did not have their suppressive function confirmed. Most proliferating CD4+ or CD8+ clones, roughly 75-96%, had no naive or memory assignment.

The chain combines TRBV7-3 with TRBJ2-1, with a possible D match to TRBD1 (5 bases). This TCR derives from a human donor in good health. The sample was Tregs sorted from blood. CDR3 loop: CASSPTLGDEQFF. The CDR3 DNA reads TGTGCCAGCAGCCCCACGCTAGGGGATGAGCAGTTCTTC.